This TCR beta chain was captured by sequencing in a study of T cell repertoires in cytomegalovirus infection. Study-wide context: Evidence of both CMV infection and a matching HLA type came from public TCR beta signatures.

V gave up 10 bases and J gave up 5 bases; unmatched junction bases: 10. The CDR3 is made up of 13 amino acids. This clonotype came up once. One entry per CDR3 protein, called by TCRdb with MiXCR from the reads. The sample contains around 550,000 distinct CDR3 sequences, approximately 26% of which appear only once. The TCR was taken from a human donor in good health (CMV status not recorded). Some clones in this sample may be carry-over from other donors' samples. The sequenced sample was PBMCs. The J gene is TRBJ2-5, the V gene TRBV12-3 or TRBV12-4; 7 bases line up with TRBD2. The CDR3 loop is CATSALGGETQYF. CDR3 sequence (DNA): TGTGCCACCTCGGCCCTGGGGGGGGAGACCCAGTACTTC.